One sample yielded the 21 T cell receptor beta chains listed below, sequenced in a study of cytomegalovirus exposure and HLA in healthy donors. This table comes from immunoSEQ multiplex PCR, and its TCRdb copy is limited to in-frame clones, with some not included. The sample includes fewer than 250,000 clones, about 82% of them seen just once. Sequencing used PBMCs. These receptors all come from a woman younger than 30 in good health and CMV-seronegative.

The V call is TRBV25-1, the J call TRBJ2-7; 7 positions match TRBD1. Germline values: CDR1 MGHDK, CDR2 SYGVNS. This CDR3 has 15 residues. The junction had 8 bases not matched to a gene; V was cut back by 4 bases and J by 2 bases. The CDR3 DNA sequence: TGTGCCAGCAGTGGGCGGAGACAGGGACCCTACGAGCAGTACTTC. Encoded protein: CASSGRRQGPYEQYF.

The rearrangement links TRBV15 to TRBJ2-1; perhaps TRBD2 as D (6 bases). V was pared by 5 bases and J by 13 bases, with 18 bases between. Germline V gene sequence: CDR1 LNHNV, CDR2 YYDKDF (reference sequence). The CDR3 sequence is 13 residues long. This CDR3 reads CATSGQWGDRQFF. DNA for the CDR3: TGTGCCACCAGCGGCCAGTGGGGGGACCGACAGTTCTTC. The full variable domain, completed using reference TRBV15 and TRBJ2-1, is DAMVIQNPRYQVTQFGKPVTLSCSQTLNHNVMYWYQQKSSQAPKLLFHYYDKDFNNEADTPDNFQSRRPNTSFCFLDIRSPGLGDTAMYLCATSGQWGDRQFFGPGTRLTVL.

This clone was recorded once. J is TRBJ2-7 and V is TRBV6-1, with TRBD2 matching 13 bases. V lost 0 bases to trimming and J lost 5 bases; unmatched junction nucleotides: 4. Germline V lookup: CDR1 MNHNS, CDR2 SASEGT. This CDR3 comprises 16 residues. CDR3 in amino acids: CASSEAFGTSGNEQYF. In DNA, the CDR3 is TGTGCCAGCAGTGAAGCGTTTGGGACTAGCGGGAACGAGCAGTACTTC.

The chain couples TRBV12-5 to TRBJ1-2; TRBD1 matches at 8 bases. In germline, CDR1 is LGHNT, CDR2 FRNRAP. V shed 1 base, J shed 6 bases, and the junction held 4 bases outside the gene matches. This CDR3 contains 14 residues. The CDR3 DNA follows: TGTGCTAGTGGTTTGGAAGCAGGGGGCCATGGCTACACCTTC. Translated, it gives CASGLEAGGHGYTF.

This clone turned up a few times. V gene TRBV14 combines with J gene TRBJ1-2; possibly TRBD1 for D (5 bases). This CDR3 comprises 15 residues. Trimming removed 10 bases at V and 4 bases at J, with 22 bases between. Germline V gives CDR1 SGHDN, CDR2 FVKESK. The CDR3 nucleotides are TGTGCCACTTCCCCGGCGGGGGATTGGGGCTATGGCTACACCTTC. Translating gives CATSPAGDWGYGYTF.

The gene calls are TRBV18 and TRBJ2-7, with 11 bases matching TRBD2. The CDR3 has 13 amino acids. Unmatched junction bases numbered 8, after V lost 3 bases and J lost 13 bases. The germline gives CDR1 KGHSH, CDR2 LQKENI. CDR3 DNA sequence: TGTGCCAGCTCACCTAACTTAGCGGGAGGGCTATACTTC. Translated: CASSPNLAGGLYF.

The CDR3 nucleotides read TGTGCCAGCAGCTTAAACAGGGGAGAGACCCAGTACTTC. Translation gives CASSLNRGETQYF. This rearrangement joins TRBV7-3 to TRBJ2-5; 7 positions agree with TRBD1. V dropped 1 base and J dropped 4; count of bases not matched to a gene: 0. Germline V gene data show CDR1 as SGHTA and CDR2 as FQGTGA. The CDR3 consists of 13 residues.

The chain employs TRBV10-3 and TRBJ1-3, with a tentative D call TRBD1 (6 bases). The germline V gene encodes CDR1 ENHRY and CDR2 SYGVKD. The V end lost 0 bases, the J end lost 2 bases, and 8 bases lay between the germline ends. CDR3 size: 15 residues. CDR3 amino acids: CAISESAGAGNTIYF. The CDR3 region has the DNA TGTGCCATCAGTGAGTCTGCAGGGGCTGGAAACACCATATATTTT.

In this sample, this clone turned up a few times. The CDR3 loop reads CASNGEDGYTF. CDR3 coding DNA: TGCGCCAGCAATGGGGAGGATGGCTACACCTTC. The V and J genes are TRBV5-1 and TRBJ1-2; no clear D gene. The CDR3 spans 11 residues. V was pared by 6 bases and J by 6 bases, with 9 bases between. Germline assignment: CDR1 SGHRS and CDR2 YFSETQ.

CDR3 sequence reads: CASSPRLAELTGELFF. The CDR3 nucleotides read TGTGCCAGCAGCCCCCGCCTAGCGGAGCTAACCGGGGAGCTGTTTTTT. J is TRBJ2-2 and V is TRBV11-1; TRBD2 matches at 7 bases. This CDR3 region has 16 residues. Germline trimming cut 5 bases from V and 5 bases from J; bases unmatched to any gene: 11. CDR1 and CDR2 (germline): SGHAT, FQDESV (reference sequence).

This chain connects TRBV29-1 to TRBJ1-6; D not certain. The CDR3 covers 13 residues. The V end was cut by 8 bases, the J end by 9 bases, with 17 bases between. CDR1 is SQVTM and CDR2 is ANQGSEA in the germline V gene. CDR3 sequence (DNA): TGCAGCCAAGCCGTGTGGTCGGGTTCACCCCTCCACTTT. This translates into CSQAVWSGSPLHF.

This chain connects TRBV5-6 to TRBJ2-3, with D possibly TRBD1 on 6 matching bases. The germline gives CDR1 SGHDT, CDR2 YYEEEE. The germline V and J ends were trimmed by 3 bases and 0 bases, with 23 bases remaining between them. The CDR3 loop spans 19 amino acids. The CDR3 protein is CASSSKMLEYRESTDTQYF. CDR3 DNA sequence: TGTGCCAGCAGCTCAAAAATGCTCGAGTACAGGGAAAGCACAGATACGCAGTATTTT.

This chain uses TRBV28 with TRBJ2-1; 7 nucleotides match TRBD2. CDR1 is MDHEN and CDR2 is SYDVKM in the germline V gene. V gave up 6 bases and J gave up 7 bases; unmatched junction bases: 9. The CDR3 totals 14 residues. CDR3 nucleotides: TGTGCCAGCAGCTGGGGGGGGAACGTAAATGAGCAGTTCTTC. Translating it yields CASSWGGNVNEQFF.

This clone was counted once. The chain links TRBV13 to TRBJ2-5, with 11 bases matching TRBD2. The V and J ends lost 3 bases and 4 bases, in that order; junction bases with no gene match: 7. The CDR3 runs to 16 residues. Per germline, CDR1 PRHDT and CDR2 FYEKMQ (reference sequence). Here the CDR3 reads CASSFQLAGGGETQYF. The CDR3 DNA reads TGTGCCAGCAGCTTCCAGCTAGCGGGGGGTGGAGAGACCCAGTACTTC.

The V call is TRBV2, the J call TRBJ2-7; a possible D gene is TRBD1 (6 bases). CDR1 is SNHLY and CDR2 is FYNNEI in the germline V gene. Trimming removed 6 bases from V and 5 bases from J, with 17 bases in between. The length of the CDR3 is 14 residues. The chain's CDR3 is CASSQDRVTHEQYF. CDR3 DNA: TGTGCCAGCAGCCAGGACAGAGTCACACACGAGCAGTACTTC.

CDR3 DNA: TGTGCCATCAGTGTCGGGGTATCCTATGGCTACACCTTC. Translated, it gives CAISVGVSYGYTF. The genes are TRBV10-3 and TRBJ1-2; D is unresolved. This CDR3 contains 13 residues. V gave up 4 bases and J gave up 4 bases, with 10 bases separating them. Germline V lookup: CDR1 ENHRY, CDR2 SYGVKD.

The V gene is TRBV7-2, the J gene TRBJ2-1; TRBD2 aligns across 7 bases. The CDR3 totals 15 residues. The germline gives CDR1 SGHTA, CDR2 FQGNSA. Unmatched junction bases numbered 12, after V lost 5 bases and J lost 8 bases. The CDR3 region is CASSVSGAELDEQFF. The DNA of the CDR3 is TGTGCCAGCAGCGTAAGCGGGGCAGAGTTAGATGAGCAGTTCTTC.

The chain combines TRBV19 with TRBJ2-5; 10 positions match TRBD1. Looked up from germline, CDR1 is LNHDA and CDR2 is SQIVND (reference sequence). V shed 8 bases, J shed 5 bases, and the junction held 17 bases outside the gene matches. This CDR3 has 17 residues. The CDR3 nucleotides read TGTGCCAGTGGCTGGAGCCCCTCTCTGACAGGGGGCGAGACCCAGTACTTC. It specifies CASGWSPSLTGGETQYF.

J is TRBJ1-2 and V is TRBV5-1; 8 bases are shared with TRBD1. The CDR3 has 15 amino acids. The V segment lost 1 base and the J segment 8 bases; nucleotides outside the gene matches: 10. In germline, CDR1 is SGHRS, CDR2 YFSETQ. The CDR3 bases are TGCGCCAGCAGCTTGACGACAGGGGCGGATCGAGGCTACACCTTC. Its translation is CASSLTTGADRGYTF.

The chain uses TRBV5-1 and TRBJ1-3; possible D gene TRBD1, 5 bases. This CDR3 region has 13 residues. V gave up 0 bases and J gave up 5 bases, with 6 bases separating them. CDR1 SGHRS and CDR2 YFSETQ come from the germline V gene. The CDR3 bases are TGCGCCAGCAGCTTGGGACAGAGAAACACCATATATTTT. This sequence encodes CASSLGQRNTIYF.

This chain links TRBV11-1 with TRBJ2-7; D might be TRBD1 (6 bases). V shed 5 bases and J shed 2 bases, with 13 bases lying between them. Germline CDR1 is SGHAT and CDR2 is FQDESV (reference sequence). The CDR3 totals 14 residues. The CDR3 loop reads CASSGGQQTYEQYF. Here the CDR3 DNA reads TGTGCCAGCAGCGGTGGACAGCAAACCTACGAGCAGTACTTC.